Each of the 2 T cell receptor beta chains below was sequenced from the same sample in a study of T cells in Graves' hyperthyroidism and ophthalmopathy. Amplified TCR beta CDR3 regions came from RNA transcripts. TCR CDR3 regions were first amplified by RT-PCR with HTBI primers. Via MiXCR, TCRdb re-called the multiplex PCR reads, giving one row per CDR3 protein. The sample contains 660,000 or so distinct CDR3 sequences, less than 45% of which appear only once. The specimen sequenced was peripheral blood or thyroid tissue (not recorded which). The receptors were gathered from an adult man with Graves' disease, either hyperthyroidism or ophthalmopathy (not recorded which).

This clonotype has just one count. The gene calls are TRBV7-9 and TRBJ1-1; tentatively, D is TRBD1 (6 bases). Per the germline V gene, CDR1 is SEHNR and CDR2 is FQNEAQ (reference sequence). V shed 2 bases and J shed 7 bases, with 17 bases lying between them. The CDR3 has 15 amino acids. The DNA for the CDR3 is TGTGCCAGCAGCTTAAACACAGGGTTGTCGAGTGAAGCTTTCTTT. This codes for CASSLNTGLSSEAFF. Supplemented by reference TRBV7-9 and TRBJ1-1, the full variable domain reads DTGVSQNPRHKITKRGQNVTFRCDPISEHNRLYWYRQTLGQGPEFLTYFQNEAQLEKSRLLSDRFSAERPKGSFSTLEIQRTEQGDSAMYLCASSLNTGLSSEAFFGQGTRLTVV.

In this sample, this clonotype turned up many times. The rearrangement joins TRBV20-1 to TRBJ1-5; no firm D call. The CDR3 has 14 amino acids. The germline V gene has CDR1 DFQATT and CDR2 SNEGSKA (reference sequence). Trimming removed 0 bases from V and 0 bases from J, with 6 bases in between. DNA for the CDR3: TGCAGTGCTAGAGACGGATATAGCAATCAGCCCCAGCATTTT. Amino acid sequence: CSARDGYSNQPQHF.